The next 26 T cell receptor beta chains were all read from a single sample in a study of blood T cell repertoires in COVID-19. Profiled with immunoSEQ multiplex PCR; TCRdb holds only in-frame clones, not every one. Of 110,000 to 150,000 clones in the sample, around 88% were seen once. Sequenced material: peripheral blood. Source of these receptors: a woman in her sixties with acute or convalescent COVID-19.

The V and J genes are TRBV5-1 and TRBJ2-2, with D possibly matching TRBD1 (5 bases). Trimming cost V 0 bases and J 3 bases, with 9 bases left between them. The CDR3 consists of 15 residues. The germline V gene has CDR1 SGHRS and CDR2 YFSETQ. CDR3 protein: CASSLAQGYTGELFF. CDR3 sequence (DNA): TGCGCCAGCAGCTTGGCCCAGGGATACACCGGGGAGCTGTTTTTT.

The J gene is TRBJ2-3, the V gene TRBV6-5, with TRBD1 as a possible D gene (5 bases). This CDR3 spans 14 amino acids. The V end lost 5 bases, the J end lost 4 bases, and 13 bases lay between the germline ends. Germline-derived CDR1 and CDR2 are MNHEY and SVGAGI. CDR3 bases: TGTGCCAGCAGTCCCTCCTGGGGCGCAGATACGCAGTATTTT. Protein product: CASSPSWGADTQYF.

The chain joins TRBV28 to TRBJ1-5; 7 positions match TRBD1. The CDR3 spans 13 residues. Trimming cost V 8 bases and J 5 bases; bases outside gene matches: 6. Germline V gives CDR1 MDHEN, CDR2 SYDVKM. The CDR3 DNA sequence: TGTGCCAGCGTCGACAGGGCCCATCAGCCCCAGCATTTT. It translates to CASVDRAHQPQHF.

This clone was detected only a few times. This chain joins TRBV6-2 or TRBV6-3 and TRBJ1-1; 10 nucleotides align to TRBD1. The CDR3 totals 16 residues. V trimming: 5 bases; J trimming: 0 bases; junction bases outside the gene matches: 6. Germline CDR1 and CDR2: MNHEY and SVGEGT. The CDR3 here is CASSPRQGAMNTEAFF. The CDR3 DNA follows: TGTGCCAGCAGTCCCCGACAGGGGGCGATGAACACTGAAGCTTTCTTT.

This sequence joins TRBV11-2 and TRBJ2-3; a weak D match, TRBD1 (6 bases). The V gene's germline CDR1 is SGHAT and CDR2 FQNNGV. V shed 1 base and J shed 2 bases, with 10 bases lying between them. This CDR3 region has 15 residues. The CDR3 coding sequence is TGTGCCAGCAGCTTAGGAGCAGGGGCCACAGATACGCAGTATTTT. Residues: CASSLGAGATDTQYF.

The chain carries TRBV7-9 and TRBJ2-1; TRBD1 aligns across 7 bases. CDR1 and CDR2 (germline): SEHNR, FQNEAQ (reference sequence). The trim removed 3 bases at V and 6 bases at J, leaving 8 bases unmatched. The CDR3 contains 15 residues. The chain's CDR3 is CASSFPGGAFNEQFF. CDR3 DNA sequence: TGTGCCAGCAGCTTCCCAGGGGGAGCATTCAATGAGCAGTTCTTC.

The chain is built from TRBV12-1 and TRBJ1-3. TRBV12-1 is a recognized pseudogene. The CDR3 has 15 residues. As DNA, the CDR3 is TGTGCCAGCAGCCCACCGGGGGGGACTGGAAACACCATATATTTT. This sequence encodes CASSPPGGTGNTIYF.

The CDR3 sequence is CASSTGQAQETQYF. The CDR3 coding sequence is TGTGCCAGTAGTACGGGACAGGCGCAAGAGACCCAGTACTTC. The V gene is TRBV19, the J gene TRBJ2-5; TRBD1 matches 8 bases. The ends lost 4 bases at V and 2 bases at J; junction bases unmatched: 3. Germline lookup yields CDR1 LNHDA and CDR2 SQIVND (reference sequence). The CDR3 totals 14 residues.

The genes are TRBV5-4 and TRBJ2-7; D remains unclear. The ends were cut back, 0 bases at V and 3 bases at J, with 4 bases in the middle. Germline V gives CDR1 SGHNT, CDR2 YYREEE (reference sequence). This CDR3 comprises 12 residues. The CDR3: CASSLEHYEQYF. The CDR3 DNA reads TGTGCCAGCAGCTTGGAACACTACGAGCAGTACTTC.

This clone has just one count. The gene calls are TRBV6-2 or TRBV6-3 and TRBJ2-1; TRBD1 agrees at 8 bases. The CDR3 is 15 amino acids. Looked up from germline, CDR1 is MNHEY and CDR2 is SVGEGT. J gave up 4 bases and V 2 bases, and 4 bases lay outside the gene matches. The CDR3 loop reads CASSYDRGSYNEQFF. The DNA for the CDR3 is TGTGCCAGCAGTTACGACAGGGGCTCTTACAATGAGCAGTTCTTC.

This sequence joins TRBV4-3 and TRBJ2-7; 7 positions agree with TRBD2. Per germline, CDR1 LGHNA and CDR2 YSLEER. The V gene end was trimmed by 4 bases and the J gene end by 5 bases; junction bases not matched to a gene: 8. CDR3 length: 14 residues. For the CDR3, the DNA is TGCGCCAGCAGCCCTAACCCGGGGGGAGACGAGCAGTACTTC. Translated, it gives CASSPNPGGDEQYF.

The chain uses TRBV29-1 and TRBJ1-1; no clear D gene. V shed 4 bases and J shed 1 base, with 13 bases lying between them. The CDR3 loop spans 14 amino acids. Germline CDR1 is SQVTM and CDR2 is ANQGSEA. The CDR3 DNA reads TGCAGCGTTGCAGTTCCCCGGGAGAACACTGAAGCTTTCTTT. Its translation is CSVAVPRENTEAFF.

The chain is built from TRBV18 and TRBJ2-4, with D possibly matching TRBD2 (6 bases). V was trimmed by 0 bases and J by 1 base, leaving 16 bases between them. Germline assignment: CDR1 KGHSH and CDR2 LQKENI. There are 18 residues in the CDR3. The CDR3 DNA follows: TGTGCCAGCTCACCACCGAATTCGGGAGTGGCTGCCAAAAACATTCAGTACTTC. Translating gives CASSPPNSGVAAKNIQYF. The complete variable domain, with remaining parts taken from reference TRBV18 and TRBJ2-4, reads NAGVMQNPRHLVRRRGQEARLRCSPMKGHSHVYWYRQLPEEGLKFMVYLQKENIIDESGMPKERFSAEFPKEGPSILRIQQVVRGDSAAYFCASSPPNSGVAAKNIQYFGAGTRLSVL.

The V call is TRBV4-1, the J call TRBJ2-3; 9 bases match TRBD2. Germline CDR1 is MGHRA and CDR2 is YSYEKL. CDR3 length: 16 amino acids. V trimming: 1 base; J trimming: 3 bases; junction bases outside the gene matches: 5. CDR3 nucleotide sequence: TGCGCCAGCAGCCAAGTCTTAGCGGGGGATACAGATACGCAGTATTTT. It codes for CASSQVLAGDTDTQYF.

This clone was seen more than once but under ten times. The genes are TRBV27 and TRBJ2-7; 11 bases match TRBD2. Trimming took 3 bases from V and 7 from J; bases not matched to a gene: 11. The CDR3 runs 16 residues. Looked up from germline, CDR1 is MNHEY and CDR2 is SMNVEV (reference sequence). The CDR3 region has the DNA TGTGCCAGCAGTTTGTCCTTAGCGGGGGGGCCGCAAGAGCAGTACTTC. Its protein is CASSLSLAGGPQEQYF.

The chain carries TRBV6-5 and TRBJ1-1, with D possibly being TRBD1 (5 bases). The germline V gene has CDR1 MNHEY and CDR2 SVGAGI. This CDR3 is 13 amino acids long. Trimming stripped 0 bases from V and 7 bases from J, with 9 bases between. The CDR3 nucleotides read TGTGCCAGCAGTTACTCGGGGGGGTATGAAGCTTTCTTT. Its translation: CASSYSGGYEAFF.

This rearrangement joins TRBV2 to TRBJ1-6; 8 nucleotides match TRBD1. J lost 4 bases, V lost 3 bases, and 2 bases had no gene match. CDR1 is SNHLY, CDR2 FYNNEI, per germline. The CDR3 has 15 residues. As DNA, the CDR3 is TGTGCCAGCAGTGAGCAGGGGGCTTATAATTCACCCCTCCACTTT. Protein product: CASSEQGAYNSPLHF. Together with reference TRBV2 and TRBJ1-6, the CDR3 gives the full variable domain: EPEVTQTPSHQVTQMGQEVILRCVPISNHLYFYWYRQILGQKVEFLVSFYNNEISEKSEIFDDQFSVERPDGSNFTLKIRSTKLEDSAMYFCASSEQGAYNSPLHFGNGTRLTVT.

This clone has just a few counts. The rearrangement links TRBV28 to TRBJ2-3; 10 bases agree with TRBD2. The CDR3 has 15 amino acids. Trimming removed 4 bases from V and 2 bases from J; junction bases left unmatched: 3. Germline V gene sequence: CDR1 MDHEN, CDR2 SYDVKM. The CDR3 reads CASSYLAGDTDTQYF. CDR3 bases: TGTGCCAGCAGTTACCTAGCGGGGGACACAGATACGCAGTATTTT.

V is TRBV2 and J is TRBJ1-1; possibly TRBD1 for D (6 bases). Germline V gene sequence: CDR1 SNHLY, CDR2 FYNNEI. This CDR3 spans 15 amino acids. Trimming took off 4 bases at V and 7 bases at J, with 19 bases between the two ends. The CDR3 reads CASSAFGGAGREAFF. The CDR3 DNA sequence: TGTGCCAGCAGTGCTTTCGGGGGGGCCGGACGTGAAGCTTTCTTT.

The rearrangement links TRBV9 to TRBJ1-2, with D perhaps matching TRBD1 (5 bases). Trimming pared 0 bases from V and 3 bases from J, leaving 9 bases between. This CDR3 has 14 amino acids. Germline CDR1 reads SGDLS; CDR2 reads YYNGEE. CDR3 amino acids: CASSVDGRDYGYTF. The CDR3, as DNA: TGTGCCAGCAGCGTAGACGGCAGGGACTATGGCTACACCTTC.

This clone was observed once. This chain connects TRBV28 to TRBJ1-6; no firm D call. Germline values: CDR1 MDHEN, CDR2 SYDVKM. The CDR3 runs to 13 residues. The V end lost 8 bases, the J end lost 14 bases, and 19 bases lay between the germline ends. DNA of the CDR3: TGTGCCAGCCGTACCGGAGAGCCGGGAACCCTCCACTTT. Protein product: CASRTGEPGTLHF.

This clone turned up a few times. This chain connects TRBV5-1 to TRBJ1-5; D is unresolved. V lost 0 bases, J lost 4 bases, and 5 bases lay in between. The CDR3 runs 13 residues. The germline V gene has CDR1 SGHRS and CDR2 YFSETQ. The DNA for the CDR3 is TGCGCCAGCAGCTTGGACGCGAATCAGCCCCAGCATTTT. Protein sequence: CASSLDANQPQHF. The variable domain in full, completed from reference TRBV5-1 and TRBJ1-5, reads KAGVTQTPRYLIKTRGQQVTLSCSPISGHRSVSWYQQTPGQGLQFLFEYFSETQRNKGNFPGRFSGRQFSNSRSEMNVSTLELGDSALYLCASSLDANQPQHFGDGTRLSIL.

V and J are TRBV7-2 and TRBJ1-6; D ambiguous. Germline V CDR1 and CDR2: SGHTA, FQGNSA. This CDR3 is built from 13 residues. Trimming left V 7 bases short and J 6 bases short, with 10 bases between. In DNA, the CDR3 is TGTGCCAGCACCGAGTCGGGTAATTCACCCCTCCACTTT. Its protein is CASTESGNSPLHF.

This clone occurred once. This sequence joins TRBV3-1 (or the pseudogene TRBV3-2) and TRBJ2-5; TRBD2 agrees at 10 bases. The CDR3 covers 14 residues. The germline CDR1 and CDR2 sequences are LGHDT and YNNKEL (reference sequence). Trimming took 0 bases from V and 14 from J; bases not matched to a gene: 9. In nucleotides, the CDR3 is TGTGCCAGCAGCCAAGATACCCTAGCGGGGGCCTCCTACTTC. The encoded protein is CASSQDTLAGASYF.

The chain is built from TRBV25-1 and TRBJ2-5, with a possible D match to TRBD2 (6 bases). This CDR3 is built from 12 residues. Germline loops: CDR1 MGHDK, CDR2 SYGVNS. V was pared by 4 bases and J by 5 bases, with 8 bases between. In DNA form, the CDR3 reads TGTGCCAGCAGTGGACTAGGGGAGACCCAGTACTTC. Amino acids: CASSGLGETQYF.

J is TRBJ1-2 and V is TRBV3-1 (or the pseudogene TRBV3-2); a possible D gene is TRBD1 (5 bases). The CDR3 consists of 16 residues. V lost 4 bases and J lost 0, with 15 bases in between. Germline-derived CDR1 and CDR2 are LGHDT and YNNKEL (reference sequence). CDR3 nucleotide sequence: TGTGCCAGCAGCCGGGCCTTGACAGCAACTAACTATGGCTACACCTTC. Translated: CASSRALTATNYGYTF.